Below, 29 T cell receptor beta chains from the same sample are listed, as sequenced in a study of post-analysis software for immune sequencing data. Notes on the study in general: Four to six TRBV segments were more frequent in patients than controls; TRBV5-6, TRBV5-1 and TRBV20-1 belonged to this group.

The antigens of these receptors remain unknown. Unique molecular identifiers featured in each of the TCR beta cDNA libraries. Via MiXCR, TCRdb re-called the PCR reads, giving one row per CDR3 protein. This sample has more than 500,000 distinct CDR3 sequences, with around 31% found just once. The sample taken for sequencing was blood. All receptors derive from a girl aged 2-17 years with multiple sclerosis.

CDR3 in DNA: TGCGCCAGCAGTGCCAGGGTTACAGATACGCAGTATTTT. This translates into CASSARVTDTQYF. The chain is built from TRBV10-2 and TRBJ2-3, with D perhaps TRBD1 (5 bases). Germline loops: CDR1 WSHSY, CDR2 SAAADI. The CDR3 has 13 residues. Trimming cost V 4 bases and J 3 bases, with 8 bases left between them.

This clonotype has a single count. The chain links TRBV20-1 to TRBJ2-6, with TRBD2 matching over 8 bases. With 0 bases clipped from V and 2 bases from J, the junction kept 6 bases outside the gene matches. CDR1 is DFQATT and CDR2 is SNEGSKA in the germline V gene (reference sequence). CDR3 length equals 17 residues. DNA of the CDR3: TGCAGTGCTAGAGATATCGGGGGGGGCGCTGGGGCCAACGTCCTGACTTTC. Its translation: CSARDIGGGAGANVLTF.

The gene calls are TRBV20-1 and TRBJ2-3; 9 positions match TRBD2. Germline V gives CDR1 DFQATT, CDR2 SNEGSKA (reference sequence). The CDR3 is 15 residues long. Trimming removed 3 bases from V and 1 base from J; junction bases left unmatched: 5. The CDR3 sequence is CSARGVAGGTDTQYF. CDR3 coding DNA: TGCAGTGCTAGGGGGGTAGCGGGAGGCACAGATACGCAGTATTTT.

This clonotype was seen more than once but under ten times. The V call is TRBV7-6, the J call TRBJ1-1; 7 positions match TRBD1. The CDR3 is 14 residues long. Germline CDR1 and CDR2: SGHVS and FNYEAQ. V trimming: 1 base; J trimming: 4 bases; junction bases outside the gene matches: 3. DNA of the CDR3: TGTGCCAGCAGCTTAGGTCCAGGGGGCACTGAAGCTTTCTTT. Translation: CASSLGPGGTEAFF.

V gene TRBV12-3 or TRBV12-4 combines with J gene TRBJ1-1; 7 bases are a match to TRBD1. V dropped 6 bases and J dropped 6; count of bases not matched to a gene: 10. The CDR3 runs 14 residues. DNA of the CDR3: TGTGCCAGCAGAATAATGGAGGGGGCCGCTGAAGCTTTCTTT. Translated, it gives CASRIMEGAAEAFF.

This chain connects TRBV12-3 or TRBV12-4 to TRBJ2-7; D unclear. Trimming took 3 bases from V and 5 from J, leaving 5 bases between them. The CDR3 contains 11 residues. CDR3 nucleotides: TGTGCCAGCAGTTTCGGAGACGAGCAGTACTTC. This encodes CASSFGDEQYF.

Worth noting for this clonotype: Germline and junction disagree at one end, which may indicate a read error. The chain combines TRBV20-1 with TRBJ2-3; 12 bases are shared with TRBD1. The CDR3 loop spans 15 amino acids. Germline V gives CDR1 DFQATT, CDR2 SNEGSKA (reference sequence). For the CDR3, the DNA is TGCAGTGCTATTTCCGGGACAGGGGGCACGGATACGCAGTATTTT. Translated, it gives CSAISGTGGTDTQYF.

This clonotype showed up many times. The chain links TRBV6-1 to TRBJ2-7; no firm D call. The V end lost 3 bases, the J end lost 2 bases, and 8 bases lay between the germline ends. Germline loops: CDR1 MNHNS, CDR2 SASEGT. The CDR3 covers 13 residues. Written as DNA, the CDR3 is TGTGCCAGCAGTGAGTCGGTAGCCTACGAGCAGTACTTC. It yields the protein CASSESVAYEQYF.

This clonotype was observed a few times. The chain recombines TRBV3-1 with TRBJ2-1; D is ambiguous. V was shortened by 0 bases and J by 6 bases, with 9 bases between the two germline ends. Germline V gene data show CDR1 as LGHDT and CDR2 as YNNKEL (reference sequence). The CDR3 is 14 amino acids. CDR3 DNA sequence: TGTGCCAGCAGCCAAGATCCAGATTCCAATGAGCAGTTCTTC. Protein product: CASSQDPDSNEQFF.

A word on this clonotype: Since no conserved phenylalanine or tryptophan closes the CDR3, a read error is the likely cause. The rearrangement links TRBV29-1 to TRBJ2-1, with D possibly called TRBD1 or TRBD2 (5 bases each). V lost 1 base and J lost 8, with 18 bases in between. Germline V gives CDR1 SQVTM, CDR2 ANQGSEA. The CDR3 consists of 15 residues. CDR3 residues: CSVEGLIGVGDEQFV. The CDR3 DNA sequence: TGCAGCGTTGAAGGGTTAATAGGAGTGGGGGATGAGCAGTTCGTC.

The gene calls are TRBV5-1 and TRBJ2-6, with a possible D match to TRBD1 (6 bases). The germline gives CDR1 SGHRS, CDR2 YFSETQ. The CDR3 loop spans 15 amino acids. The ends were cut back, 4 bases at V and 0 bases at J, with 8 bases in the middle. This CDR3 reads CASSRQDSGANVLTF. The CDR3 nucleotides are TGCGCCAGCAGCCGACAGGACTCTGGGGCCAACGTCCTGACTTTC.

This clonotype was found a few times. The chain combines TRBV11-2 with TRBJ2-2; tentatively, D is TRBD1 or TRBD2 (5 bases each). This CDR3 has 16 amino acids. In germline, CDR1 is SGHAT, CDR2 FQNNGV. Deletions cut 2 bases from V and 4 bases from J, with 14 bases between. The CDR3 loop reads CASSLLGDRVTGELFF. The CDR3 nucleotides are TGTGCCAGCAGCTTACTCGGGGACCGGGTCACCGGGGAGCTGTTTTTT.

This rearrangement joins TRBV7-2 to TRBJ2-1, with 9 bases matching TRBD2. Germline loops: CDR1 SGHTA, CDR2 FQGNSA. CDR3 length equals 18 residues. V gave up 0 bases and J gave up 9 bases; unmatched junction bases: 15. The DNA of the CDR3 is TGTGCCAGCAGCTTAGCACCCATGGGGGCGGGGGGGCCGGCTGAGCAGTTCTTC. Residues: CASSLAPMGAGGPAEQFF. Drawing the rest from reference TRBV7-2 and TRBJ2-1, the complete variable domain is GAGVSQSPSNKVTEKGKDVELRCDPISGHTALYWYRQSLGQGLEFLIYFQGNSAPDKSGLPSDRFSAERTGGSVSTLTIQRTQQEDSAVYLCASSLAPMGAGGPAEQFFGPGTRLTVL.

This clonotype was counted only a few times. The chain couples TRBV7-8 to TRBJ2-1; 7 bases line up with TRBD2. V was clipped by 4 bases and J by 6 bases; unmatched bases: 15. The CDR3 is 17 amino acids. Germline CDR1 reads SGHVS; CDR2 reads FQNEAQ. Here the CDR3 DNA reads TGTGCCAGCAGCTCACCGAGTAAAGCGGGGACCGGCAATGAGCAGTTCTTC. It is translated as CASSSPSKAGTGNEQFF.

This sequence joins TRBV5-1 and TRBJ1-1; D may be TRBD1 (5 bases). V lost 3 bases and J 1 base, leaving 13 bases between the germline ends. The CDR3 runs to 15 residues. The germline V gene has CDR1 SGHRS and CDR2 YFSETQ. The CDR3 DNA sequence: TGCGCCAGCAGCTCAAGACAGACCCCGAACACTGAAGCTTTCTTT. This gives the protein CASSSRQTPNTEAFF.

This chain uses TRBV5-1 with TRBJ2-5, with D tentatively TRBD1 (6 bases). The J call is in doubt because the DNA end fits TRBJ2-7 better. Germline values: CDR1 SGHRS, CDR2 YFSETQ. The CDR3 spans 14 residues. The CDR3 here is CASSLKQGPYEQYF. The DNA of the CDR3 is TGCGCCAGCAGCTTGAAACAGGGACCCTACGAGCAGTACTTC.

The table lists this clonotype with a few counts. The chain carries TRBV9 and TRBJ2-1, with 9 bases identical to TRBD2. The trim removed 0 bases at V and 9 bases at J, leaving 4 bases unmatched. The V gene's germline CDR1 is SGDLS and CDR2 YYNGEE. The CDR3 extends over 14 amino acids. DNA for the CDR3: TGTGCCAGCAGCGTAGTCTTTAGCGGGGGTGAGCAGTTCTTC. Residues: CASSVVFSGGEQFF.

The chain links TRBV20-1 to TRBJ2-3; 8 nucleotides line up with TRBD2. The germline V gene has CDR1 DFQATT and CDR2 SNEGSKA (reference sequence). V dropped 5 bases and J dropped 2; count of bases not matched to a gene: 9. The CDR3 is made up of 15 amino acids. CDR3 DNA sequence: TGCAGTGCTGAAATTAGCGGGGCAGACACAGATACGCAGTATTTT. Its protein product is CSAEISGADTDTQYF.

A few counts support this clonotype. V gene TRBV4-1 combines with J gene TRBJ2-7, with unresolved D. The V and J ends lost 1 base and 6 bases respectively, with 7 bases between them. The CDR3 loop spans 12 amino acids. Germline V CDR1 and CDR2: MGHRA, YSYEKL. The CDR3 DNA sequence: TGCGCCAGCAGCCAAGCACCTCGCGAGCAGTACTTC. This gives the protein CASSQAPREQYF.

The genes are TRBV3-1 and TRBJ1-2; weak D call: TRBD1 (5 bases). Per the germline V gene, CDR1 is LGHDT and CDR2 is YNNKEL (reference sequence). Trimming shortened V by 4 bases and J by 0 bases, and 12 bases separated the two germline ends. The CDR3 runs to 15 residues. The CDR3 protein is CASSPRDGTNYGYTF. The CDR3 DNA is TGTGCCAGCAGCCCCCGGGACGGGACTAACTATGGCTACACCTTC. Together with reference TRBV3-1 and TRBJ1-2, the CDR3 gives the full variable domain: DTAVSQTPKYLVTQMGNDKSIKCEQNLGHDTMYWYKQDSKKFLKIMFSYNNKELIINETVPNRFSPKSPDKAHLNLHINSLELGDSAVYFCASSPRDGTNYGYTFGSGTRLTVV.

The chain uses TRBV27 and TRBJ2-1; 7 bases line up with TRBD2. CDR3 size: 18 residues. After removal of 8 bases from V and 0 bases from J, the junction contained 16 bases not matched to a gene. CDR1 is MNHEY, CDR2 SMNVEV, per germline (reference sequence). This CDR3 is CASRTTRAGLLSYNEQFF. The DNA for the CDR3 is TGTGCCAGCCGTACTACACGAGCGGGGCTCCTCTCCTACAATGAGCAGTTCTTC.

The chain combines TRBV20-1 with TRBJ2-1; the D gene is possibly TRBD1 (5 bases). CDR3 length: 15 residues. With 1 base removed from V and 0 bases from J, the gap between germline ends came to 10 bases. Germline V CDR1 and CDR2: DFQATT, SNEGSKA (reference sequence). The CDR3 protein is CSARAGMSSYNEQFF. CDR3 bases: TGCAGTGCTAGAGCAGGGATGAGCTCCTACAATGAGCAGTTCTTC.

This clonotype appeared a few times. The DNA of the CDR3 is TGCGCCAGCAGCCAAGTCAATGGTCGGCAGGGTAGTGAGCAGTTCTTC. Amino acids: CASSQVNGRQGSEQFF. This sequence joins TRBV4-1 and TRBJ2-1; tentatively, D is TRBD1 (5 bases). Trimming cost V 1 base and J 9 bases, with 19 bases left between them. The CDR3 extends over 16 amino acids. From germline, CDR1 is MGHRA and CDR2 YSYEKL.

Concerning this clonotype: At one end, the junction sequence differs from germline, possibly due to a read error. V and J are TRBV5-1 and TRBJ1-4; possible D gene TRBD1, 5 bases. CDR3 length equals 15 residues. Germline V gene data show CDR1 as SGHRS and CDR2 as YFSETQ. CDR3 loop: CASSPGRTPNGKLFF. The CDR3 coding sequence is TGCGCCAGCAGCCCGGGGCGGACGCCTAATGGAAAACTGTTTTTT.

In this sample, this clonotype turned up a few times. V is TRBV2 and J is TRBJ2-7, with D uncertain. Germline V gene sequence: CDR1 SNHLY, CDR2 FYNNEI. The ends were cut back, 3 bases at V and 0 bases at J, with 12 bases in the middle. This CDR3 has 15 residues. The CDR3 sequence is CASSERQWVSYEQYF. The DNA for the CDR3 is TGTGCCAGCAGTGAGAGGCAATGGGTCTCCTACGAGCAGTACTTC.

This rearrangement joins TRBV11-2 to TRBJ2-1; TRBD2 matches 11 bases. CDR3 length equals 17 residues. Germline CDR1 SGHAT, CDR2 FQNNGV. Unmatched junction bases numbered 6, after V lost 1 base and J lost 4 bases. The CDR3 here is CASSLGRLAGRYNEQFF. The CDR3 nucleotides are TGTGCCAGCAGCTTAGGTAGACTAGCGGGAAGATACAATGAGCAGTTCTTC.

The chain carries TRBV20-1 and TRBJ2-1, with D maybe TRBD1 (5 bases). Trimming shortened V by 3 bases and J by 8 bases, and 11 bases separated the two germline ends. CDR3 length equals 12 residues. The germline CDR1 and CDR2 sequences are DFQATT and SNEGSKA (reference sequence). The CDR3 spells CSASGQNDEQFF. For the CDR3, the DNA is TGCAGTGCTAGTGGACAAAACGATGAGCAGTTCTTC.

V is TRBV20-1 and J is TRBJ2-5; 8 positions match TRBD2. CDR1 and CDR2 from the germline V gene are DFQATT and SNEGSKA (reference sequence). V lost 7 bases to trimming and J lost 1 base; unmatched junction nucleotides: 5. CDR3 length: 13 residues. The CDR3 is CSGVLAAQETQYF. The DNA of the CDR3 is TGCAGTGGAGTACTAGCGGCCCAAGAGACCCAGTACTTC.

The chain links TRBV29-1 to TRBJ1-1; 10 nucleotides align to TRBD1. This CDR3 contains 16 residues. Unmatched junction bases numbered 10, after V lost 0 bases and J lost 6 bases. The germline CDR1 and CDR2 sequences are SQVTM and ANQGSEA. The CDR3 sequence is CSVEDWGQGTGPEAFF. The CDR3 bases are TGCAGCGTTGAAGATTGGGGACAGGGGACGGGCCCTGAAGCTTTCTTT.